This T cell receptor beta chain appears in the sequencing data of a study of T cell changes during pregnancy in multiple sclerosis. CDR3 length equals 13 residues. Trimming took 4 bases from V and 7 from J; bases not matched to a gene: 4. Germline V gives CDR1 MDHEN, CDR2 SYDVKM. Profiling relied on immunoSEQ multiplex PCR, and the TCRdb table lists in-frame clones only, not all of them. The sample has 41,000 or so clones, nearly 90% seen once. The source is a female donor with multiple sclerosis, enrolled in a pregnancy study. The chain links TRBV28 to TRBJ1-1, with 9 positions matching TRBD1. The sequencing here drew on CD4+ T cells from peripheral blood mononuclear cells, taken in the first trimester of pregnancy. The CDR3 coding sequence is TGTGCCAGCAGTTACAGGGGGCGCGGTGAAGCTTTCTTT. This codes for CASSYRGRGEAFF.